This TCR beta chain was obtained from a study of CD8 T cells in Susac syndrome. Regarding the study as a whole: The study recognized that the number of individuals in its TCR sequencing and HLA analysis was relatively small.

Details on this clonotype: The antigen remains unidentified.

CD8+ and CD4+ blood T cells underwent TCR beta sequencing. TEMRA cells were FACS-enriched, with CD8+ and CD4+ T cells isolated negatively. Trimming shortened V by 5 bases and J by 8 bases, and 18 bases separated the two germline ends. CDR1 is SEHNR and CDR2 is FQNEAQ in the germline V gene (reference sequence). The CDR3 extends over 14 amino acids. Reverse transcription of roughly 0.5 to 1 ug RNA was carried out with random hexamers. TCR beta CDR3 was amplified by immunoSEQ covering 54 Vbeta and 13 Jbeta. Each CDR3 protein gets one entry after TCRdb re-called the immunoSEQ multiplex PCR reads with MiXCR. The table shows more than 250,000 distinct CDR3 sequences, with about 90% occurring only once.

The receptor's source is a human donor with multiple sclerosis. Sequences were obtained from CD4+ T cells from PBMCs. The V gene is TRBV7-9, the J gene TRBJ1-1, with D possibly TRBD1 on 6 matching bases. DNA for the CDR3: TGTGCCAGCAGCCCCGGGGGCCCCGGAGGAGAAGCTTTCTTT. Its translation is CASSPGGPGGEAFF.